Given below is one T cell receptor (beta chain) in context. Its matching antigen is unknown. This specimen belongs to a study of cytomegalovirus exposure and HLA in healthy donors. Turning to the study itself: The roughly 100 million unique TCR beta sequences, from roughly 170 million T cells, were found by an earlier analysis. The study's findings and limits: The likely explanation for a cluster of highly shared sequence variants was sequencing artifact.

Participants comprised healthy donors of bone marrow. Use of 60 Vbeta and 13 Jbeta primers characterized the PCR. Sequenced by immunoSEQ multiplex PCR; TCRdb stores in-frame clones only, minus some. The profile shows roughly 120,000 clones, 77% of them singletons. This clonotype was obtained from a woman between 35 and 50 years old in good health and CMV-seropositive. The sequenced material came from PBMCs.

The CDR3, as DNA: TGTGCCAGCAACGATAGACAGGGTTACGAGCAGTACTTC. This sequence encodes CASNDRQGYEQYF. The V and J genes are TRBV6-5 and TRBJ2-7; 7 bases line up with TRBD1. Germline V gene lookup returns CDR1 MNHEY and CDR2 SVGAGI. There are 13 residues in the CDR3. V shed 7 bases and J 4 bases; nucleotides not matched to a gene: 7.